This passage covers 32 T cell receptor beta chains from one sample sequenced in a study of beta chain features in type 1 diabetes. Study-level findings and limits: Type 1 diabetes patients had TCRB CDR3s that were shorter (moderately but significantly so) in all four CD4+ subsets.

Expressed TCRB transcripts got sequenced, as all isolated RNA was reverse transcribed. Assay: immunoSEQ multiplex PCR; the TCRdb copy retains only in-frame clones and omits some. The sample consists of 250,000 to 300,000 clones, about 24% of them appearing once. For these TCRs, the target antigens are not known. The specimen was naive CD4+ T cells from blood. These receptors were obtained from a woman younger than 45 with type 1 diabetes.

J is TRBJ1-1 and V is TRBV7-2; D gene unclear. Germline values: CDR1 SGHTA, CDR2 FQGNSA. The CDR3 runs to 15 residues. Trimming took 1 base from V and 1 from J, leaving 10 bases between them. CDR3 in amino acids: CASSLGGVANTEAFF. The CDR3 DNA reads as TGTGCCAGCAGCTTAGGAGGAGTCGCGAACACTGAAGCTTTCTTT.

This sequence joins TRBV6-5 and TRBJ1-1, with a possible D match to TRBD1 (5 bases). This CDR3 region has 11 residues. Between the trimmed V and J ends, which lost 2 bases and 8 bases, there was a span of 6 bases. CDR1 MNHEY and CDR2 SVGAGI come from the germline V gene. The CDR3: CASSYRTEAFF. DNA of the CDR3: TGTGCCAGCAGTTACCGGACAGAAGCTTTCTTT.

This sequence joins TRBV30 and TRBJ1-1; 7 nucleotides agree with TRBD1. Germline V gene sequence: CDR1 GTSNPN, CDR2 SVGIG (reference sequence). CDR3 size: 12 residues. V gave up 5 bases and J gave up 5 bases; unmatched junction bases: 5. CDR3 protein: CAWDRVRTEAFF. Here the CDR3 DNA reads TGTGCCTGGGACAGGGTGAGGACTGAAGCTTTCTTT.

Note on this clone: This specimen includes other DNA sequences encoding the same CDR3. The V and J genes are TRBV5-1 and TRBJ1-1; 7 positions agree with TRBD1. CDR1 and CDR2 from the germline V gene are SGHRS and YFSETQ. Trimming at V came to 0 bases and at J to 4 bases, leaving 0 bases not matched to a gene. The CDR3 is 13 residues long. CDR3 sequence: CASSLDRGTEAFF. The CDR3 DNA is TGCGCCAGCAGCTTGGACAGGGGCACTGAAGCTTTCTTT.

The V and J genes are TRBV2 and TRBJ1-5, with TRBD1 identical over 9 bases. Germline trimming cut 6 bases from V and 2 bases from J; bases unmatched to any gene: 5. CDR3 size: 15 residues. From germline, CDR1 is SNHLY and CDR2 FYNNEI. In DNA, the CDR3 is TGTGCCAGCAGGGCTCGGGACAGGGGCAATCAGCCCCAGCATTTT. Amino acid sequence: CASRARDRGNQPQHF.

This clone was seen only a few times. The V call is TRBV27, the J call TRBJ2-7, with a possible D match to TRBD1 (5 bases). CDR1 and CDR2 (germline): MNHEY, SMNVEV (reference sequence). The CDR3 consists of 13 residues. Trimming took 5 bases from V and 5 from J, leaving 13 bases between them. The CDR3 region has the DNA TGTGCCAGCAGTCGCTCAGGGTTCGACGAGCAGTACTTC. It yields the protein CASSRSGFDEQYF.

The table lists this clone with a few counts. The CDR3, as DNA: TGTGCCATCAGTACAGGGGACCAAGAGACCCAGTACTTC. This gives the protein CAISTGDQETQYF. The gene calls are TRBV10-3 and TRBJ2-5; 7 bases fit TRBD1. CDR1 and CDR2 (germline): ENHRY, SYGVKD. The ends lost 5 bases at V and 0 bases at J; junction bases unmatched: 0. The CDR3 contains 13 residues.

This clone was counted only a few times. CDR3 bases: TGCGCCAGCAGTCAATCGGGGGGGCGAAGTCAGCCCCAGCATTTT. This translates into CASSQSGGRSQPQHF. This chain links TRBV23-1 with TRBJ1-5, with a tentative D call TRBD1 (6 bases). TRBV23-1 is an ORF for which the function is uncertain. V shed 0 bases and J shed 6 bases, with 12 bases lying between them. This CDR3 has 15 residues.

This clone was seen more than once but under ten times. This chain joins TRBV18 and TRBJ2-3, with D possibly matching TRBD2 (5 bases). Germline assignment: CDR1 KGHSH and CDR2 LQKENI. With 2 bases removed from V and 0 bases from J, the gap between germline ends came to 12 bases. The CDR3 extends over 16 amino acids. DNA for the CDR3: TGTGCCAGCTCACCATCCGCTAGCTATAGCACAGATACGCAGTATTTT. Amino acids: CASSPSASYSTDTQYF.

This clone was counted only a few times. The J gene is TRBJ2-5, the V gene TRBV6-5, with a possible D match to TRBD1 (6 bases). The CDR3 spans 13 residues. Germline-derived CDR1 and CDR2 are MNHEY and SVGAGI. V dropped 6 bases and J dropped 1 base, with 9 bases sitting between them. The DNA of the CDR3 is TGTGCCAGCAGGCGGACAGTCCAAGAGACCCAGTACTTC. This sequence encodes CASRRTVQETQYF.

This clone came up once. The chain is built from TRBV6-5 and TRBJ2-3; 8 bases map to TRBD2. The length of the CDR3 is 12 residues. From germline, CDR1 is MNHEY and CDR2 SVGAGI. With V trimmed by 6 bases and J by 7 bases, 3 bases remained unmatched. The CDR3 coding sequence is TGTGCCAGCAGCAGTAGCGGGAATACGCAGTATTTT. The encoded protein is CASSSSGNTQYF.

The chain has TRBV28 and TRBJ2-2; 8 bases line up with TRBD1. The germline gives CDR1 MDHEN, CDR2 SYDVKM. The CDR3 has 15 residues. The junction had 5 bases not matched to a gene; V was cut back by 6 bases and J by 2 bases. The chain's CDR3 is CASRTGASNTGELFF. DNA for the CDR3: TGTGCCAGCAGGACAGGGGCGTCAAACACCGGGGAGCTGTTTTTT.

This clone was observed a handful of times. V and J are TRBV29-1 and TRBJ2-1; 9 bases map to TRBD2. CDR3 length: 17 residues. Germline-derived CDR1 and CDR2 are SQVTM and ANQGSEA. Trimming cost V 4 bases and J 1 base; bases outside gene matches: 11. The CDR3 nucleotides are TGCAGCGTTGCAGGGACTAGCTCCGGAAGATCCTACAATGAGCAGTTCTTC. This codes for CSVAGTSSGRSYNEQFF.

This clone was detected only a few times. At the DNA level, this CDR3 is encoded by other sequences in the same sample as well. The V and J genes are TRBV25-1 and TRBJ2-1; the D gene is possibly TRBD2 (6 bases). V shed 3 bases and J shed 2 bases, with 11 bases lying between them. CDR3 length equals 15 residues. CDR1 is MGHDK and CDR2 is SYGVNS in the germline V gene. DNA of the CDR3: TGTGCCAGCAGTGACTCCGGGAGCCCCTACAATGAGCAGTTCTTC. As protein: CASSDSGSPYNEQFF.

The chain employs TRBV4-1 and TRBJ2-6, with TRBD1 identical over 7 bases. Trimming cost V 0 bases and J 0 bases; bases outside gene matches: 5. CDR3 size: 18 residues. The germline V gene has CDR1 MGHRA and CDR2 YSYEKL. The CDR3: CASSQDRDSYSGANVLTF. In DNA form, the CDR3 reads TGCGCCAGCAGCCAAGACCGGGACAGCTACTCTGGGGCCAACGTCCTGACTTTC.

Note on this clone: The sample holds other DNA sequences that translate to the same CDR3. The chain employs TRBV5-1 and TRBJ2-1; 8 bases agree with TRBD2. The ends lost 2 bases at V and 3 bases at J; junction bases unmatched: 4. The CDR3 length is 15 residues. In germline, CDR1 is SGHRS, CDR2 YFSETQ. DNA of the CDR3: TGCGCCAGCAGCTTTTCGAGCGGGAGCTACAATGAGCAGTTCTTC. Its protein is CASSFSSGSYNEQFF. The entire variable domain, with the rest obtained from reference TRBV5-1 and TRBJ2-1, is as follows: KAGVTQTPRYLIKTRGQQVTLSCSPISGHRSVSWYQQTPGQGLQFLFEYFSETQRNKGNFPGRFSGRQFSNSRSEMNVSTLELGDSALYLCASSFSSGSYNEQFFGPGTRLTVL.

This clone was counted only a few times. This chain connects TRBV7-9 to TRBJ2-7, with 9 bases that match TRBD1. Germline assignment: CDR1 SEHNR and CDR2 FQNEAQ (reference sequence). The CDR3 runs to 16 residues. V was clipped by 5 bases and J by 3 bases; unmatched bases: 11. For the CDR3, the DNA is TGTGCCAGCAGCCACCTCCGGGACAGGGCGATCTACGAGCAGTACTTC. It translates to CASSHLRDRAIYEQYF.

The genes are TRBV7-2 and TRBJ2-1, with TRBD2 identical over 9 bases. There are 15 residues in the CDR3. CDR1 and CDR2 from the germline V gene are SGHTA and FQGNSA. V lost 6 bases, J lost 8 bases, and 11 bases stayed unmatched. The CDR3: CASSYRTSAEDEQFF. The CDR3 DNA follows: TGTGCCAGCAGTTACAGGACTAGCGCAGAGGATGAGCAGTTCTTC. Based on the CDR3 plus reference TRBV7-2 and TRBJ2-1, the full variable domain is GAGVSQSPSNKVTEKGKDVELRCDPISGHTALYWYRQSLGQGLEFLIYFQGNSAPDKSGLPSDRFSAERTGGSVSTLTIQRTQQEDSAVYLCASSYRTSAEDEQFFGPGTRLTVL.

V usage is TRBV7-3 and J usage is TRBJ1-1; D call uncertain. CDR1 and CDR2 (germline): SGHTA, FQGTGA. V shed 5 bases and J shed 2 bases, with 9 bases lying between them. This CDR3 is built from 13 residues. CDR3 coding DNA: TGTGCCAGCAGCGTACAGAGTAACACTGAAGCTTTCTTT. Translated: CASSVQSNTEAFF.

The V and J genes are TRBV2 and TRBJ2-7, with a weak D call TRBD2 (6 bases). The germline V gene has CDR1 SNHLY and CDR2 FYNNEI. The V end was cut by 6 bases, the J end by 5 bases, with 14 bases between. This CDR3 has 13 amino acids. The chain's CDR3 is CASSRESGDEQYF. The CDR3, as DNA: TGTGCCAGCAGCCGCGAATCGGGAGACGAGCAGTACTTC.

CDR3 sequence: CSVDSGTGMYGYTF. The CDR3 bases are TGCAGCGTTGATTCTGGGACAGGGATGTATGGCTACACCTTC. This rearrangement joins TRBV29-1 to TRBJ1-2; 9 bases map to TRBD1. The J segment lost 5 bases and the V segment lost 3 bases, leaving 7 bases of the junction unmatched. The germline V gene has CDR1 SQVTM and CDR2 ANQGSEA. This CDR3 spans 14 amino acids.

CDR3 in amino acids: CASTTPGQETQYF. In DNA, the CDR3 is TGTGCCAGCACCACCCCAGGGCAAGAGACCCAGTACTTC. The rearrangement links TRBV7-2 to TRBJ2-5; the D gene is possibly TRBD1 (5 bases). This CDR3 spans 13 amino acids. Germline V gives CDR1 SGHTA, CDR2 FQGNSA. V was shortened by 7 bases and J by 2 bases, with 11 bases between the two germline ends. The full variable domain, rest sourced from reference TRBV7-2 and TRBJ2-5, is GAGVSQSPSNKVTEKGKDVELRCDPISGHTALYWYRQSLGQGLEFLIYFQGNSAPDKSGLPSDRFSAERTGGSVSTLTIQRTQQEDSAVYLCASTTPGQETQYFGPGTRLLVL.

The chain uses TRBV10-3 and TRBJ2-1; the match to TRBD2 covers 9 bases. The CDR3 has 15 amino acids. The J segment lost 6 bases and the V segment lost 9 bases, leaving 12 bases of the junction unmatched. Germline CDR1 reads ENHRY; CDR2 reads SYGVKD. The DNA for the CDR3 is TGTGCCATTATGCCGTCTAGCGGGAACGTCAATGAGCAGTTCTTC. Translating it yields CAIMPSSGNVNEQFF.

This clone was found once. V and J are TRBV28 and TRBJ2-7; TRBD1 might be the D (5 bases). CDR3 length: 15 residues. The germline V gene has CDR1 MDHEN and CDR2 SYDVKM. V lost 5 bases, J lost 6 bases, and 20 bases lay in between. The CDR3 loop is CASSPHGHIESEQYF. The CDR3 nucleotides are TGTGCCAGCAGTCCACACGGACACATAGAGTCCGAGCAGTACTTC.

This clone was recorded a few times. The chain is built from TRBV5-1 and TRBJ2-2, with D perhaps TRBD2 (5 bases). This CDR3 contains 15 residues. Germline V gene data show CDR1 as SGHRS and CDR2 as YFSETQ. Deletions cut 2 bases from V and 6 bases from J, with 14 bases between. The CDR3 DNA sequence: TGCGCCAGCAGCTTAGAGGGTTCAAGGGCCGGGGAGCTGTTTTTT. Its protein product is CASSLEGSRAGELFF.

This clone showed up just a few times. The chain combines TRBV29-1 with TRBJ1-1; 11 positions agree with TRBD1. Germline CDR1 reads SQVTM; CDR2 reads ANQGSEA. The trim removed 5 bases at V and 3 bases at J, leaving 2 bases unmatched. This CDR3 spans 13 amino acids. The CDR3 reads CSVRGQGDTEAFF. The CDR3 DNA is TGCAGCGTTAGGGGACAGGGGGACACTGAAGCTTTCTTT.

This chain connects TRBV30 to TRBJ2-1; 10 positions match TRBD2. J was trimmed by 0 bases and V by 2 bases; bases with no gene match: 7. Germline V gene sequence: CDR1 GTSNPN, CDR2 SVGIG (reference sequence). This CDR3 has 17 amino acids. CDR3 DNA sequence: TGTGCCTGGAGTAAAGGACTAGCGGTAATCTCCTACAATGAGCAGTTCTTC. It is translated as CAWSKGLAVISYNEQFF.

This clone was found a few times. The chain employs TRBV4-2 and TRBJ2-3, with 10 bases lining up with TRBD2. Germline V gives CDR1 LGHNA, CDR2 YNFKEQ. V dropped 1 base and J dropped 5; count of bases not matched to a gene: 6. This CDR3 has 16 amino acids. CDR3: CASSQVQAGGGDTQYF. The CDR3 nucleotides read TGTGCCAGCAGCCAAGTCCAAGCGGGAGGGGGAGATACGCAGTATTTT.

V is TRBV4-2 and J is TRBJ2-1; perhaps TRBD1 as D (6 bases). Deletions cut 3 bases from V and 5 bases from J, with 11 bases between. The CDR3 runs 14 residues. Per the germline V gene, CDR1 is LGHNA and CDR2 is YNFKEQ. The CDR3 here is CASSHGAGDNEQFF. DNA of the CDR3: TGTGCCAGCAGCCACGGGGCAGGGGACAATGAGCAGTTCTTC.

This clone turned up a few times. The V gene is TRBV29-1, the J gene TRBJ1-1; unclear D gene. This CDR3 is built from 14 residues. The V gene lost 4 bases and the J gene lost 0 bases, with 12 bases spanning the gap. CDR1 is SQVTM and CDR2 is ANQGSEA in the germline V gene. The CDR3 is CSVVGRGMNTEAFF. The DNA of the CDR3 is TGCAGCGTTGTTGGTCGGGGAATGAACACTGAAGCTTTCTTT.

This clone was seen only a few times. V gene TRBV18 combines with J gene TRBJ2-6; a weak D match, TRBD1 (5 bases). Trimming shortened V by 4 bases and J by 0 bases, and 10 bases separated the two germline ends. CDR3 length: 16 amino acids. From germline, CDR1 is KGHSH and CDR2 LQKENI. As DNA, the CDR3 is TGTGCCAGCTCACGAGGACAAAACTCTGGGGCCAACGTCCTGACTTTC. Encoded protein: CASSRGQNSGANVLTF.

This CDR3 reads CASSFSSGSDEQYF. The CDR3 DNA sequence: TGTGCCAGCAGCTTTTCTAGCGGGAGTGACGAGCAGTACTTC. V is TRBV7-3 and J is TRBJ2-7; 10 nucleotides match TRBD2. J lost 5 bases, V lost 3 bases, and 4 bases had no gene match. There are 14 residues in the CDR3. The V gene's germline CDR1 is SGHTA and CDR2 FQGTGA.